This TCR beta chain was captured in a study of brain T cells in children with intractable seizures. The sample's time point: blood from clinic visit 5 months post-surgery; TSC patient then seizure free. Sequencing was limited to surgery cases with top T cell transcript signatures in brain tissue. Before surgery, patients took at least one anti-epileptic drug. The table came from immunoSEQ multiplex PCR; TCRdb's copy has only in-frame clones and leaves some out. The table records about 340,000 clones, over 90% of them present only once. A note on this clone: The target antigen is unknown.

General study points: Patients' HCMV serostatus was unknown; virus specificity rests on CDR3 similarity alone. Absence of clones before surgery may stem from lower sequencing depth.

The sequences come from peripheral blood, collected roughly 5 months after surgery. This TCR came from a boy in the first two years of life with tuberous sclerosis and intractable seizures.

The CDR3 is CASSPDSSYEQYF. The CDR3 DNA reads as TGTGCCAGCAGTCCTGATAGCTCCTACGAGCAGTACTTC. This chain uses TRBV27 with TRBJ2-7, with D unclear. Germline-derived CDR1 and CDR2 are MNHEY and SMNVEV (reference sequence). V was pared by 5 bases and J by 0 bases, with 8 bases between. CDR3 length: 13 amino acids.